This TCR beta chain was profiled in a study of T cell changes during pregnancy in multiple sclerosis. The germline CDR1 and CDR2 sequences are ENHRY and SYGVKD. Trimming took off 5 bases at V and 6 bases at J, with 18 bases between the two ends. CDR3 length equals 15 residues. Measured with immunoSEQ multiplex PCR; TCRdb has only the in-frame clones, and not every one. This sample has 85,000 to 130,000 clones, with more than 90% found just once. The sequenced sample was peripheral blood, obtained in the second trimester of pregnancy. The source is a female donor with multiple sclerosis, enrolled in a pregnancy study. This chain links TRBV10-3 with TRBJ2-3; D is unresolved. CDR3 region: CAISPRLPERDTQYF. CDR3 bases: TGTGCCATCAGTCCCCGGCTACCCGAGAGGGATACGCAGTATTTT.